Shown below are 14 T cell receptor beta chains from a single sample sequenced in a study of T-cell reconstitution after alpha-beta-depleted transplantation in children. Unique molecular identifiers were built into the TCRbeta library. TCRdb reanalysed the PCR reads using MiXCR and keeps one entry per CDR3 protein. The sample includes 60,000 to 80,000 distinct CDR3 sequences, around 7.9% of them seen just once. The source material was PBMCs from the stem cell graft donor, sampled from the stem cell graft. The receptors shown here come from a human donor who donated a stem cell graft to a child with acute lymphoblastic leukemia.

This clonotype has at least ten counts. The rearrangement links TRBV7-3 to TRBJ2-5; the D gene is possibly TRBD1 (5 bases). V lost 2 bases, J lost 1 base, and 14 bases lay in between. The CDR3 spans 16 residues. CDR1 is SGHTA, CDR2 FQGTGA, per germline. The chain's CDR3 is CASSLGPRVPQETQYF. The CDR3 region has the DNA TGTGCCAGCAGCTTAGGCCCCAGGGTCCCCCAAGAGACCCAGTACTTC.

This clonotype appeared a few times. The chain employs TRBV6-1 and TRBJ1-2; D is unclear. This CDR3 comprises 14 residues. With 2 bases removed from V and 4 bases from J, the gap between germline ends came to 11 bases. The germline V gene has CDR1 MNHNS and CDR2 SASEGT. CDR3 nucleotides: TGTGCCAGCAGTGAATCGACGGCGACCTATGGCTACACCTTC. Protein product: CASSESTATYGYTF.

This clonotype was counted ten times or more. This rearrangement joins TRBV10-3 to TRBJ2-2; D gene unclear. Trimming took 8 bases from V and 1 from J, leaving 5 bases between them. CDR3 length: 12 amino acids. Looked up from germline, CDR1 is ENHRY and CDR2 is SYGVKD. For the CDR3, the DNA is TGTGCCATCCGACAGAACACCGGGGAGCTGTTTTTT. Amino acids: CAIRQNTGELFF.

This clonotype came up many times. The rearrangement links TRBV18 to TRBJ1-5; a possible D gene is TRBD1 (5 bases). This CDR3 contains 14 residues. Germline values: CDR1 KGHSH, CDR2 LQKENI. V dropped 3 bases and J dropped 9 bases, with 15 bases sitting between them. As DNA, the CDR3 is TGTGCCAGCTCACCGACACTGGGGGAAGGGCCCCAGCATTTT. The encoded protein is CASSPTLGEGPQHF.

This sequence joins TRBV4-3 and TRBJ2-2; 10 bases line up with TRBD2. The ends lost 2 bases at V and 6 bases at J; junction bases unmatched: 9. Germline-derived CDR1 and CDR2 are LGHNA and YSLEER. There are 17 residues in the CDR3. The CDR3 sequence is CASSQSSGGAFPGELFF. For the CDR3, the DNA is TGCGCCAGCAGCCAATCCAGCGGGGGGGCCTTTCCCGGGGAGCTGTTTTTT.

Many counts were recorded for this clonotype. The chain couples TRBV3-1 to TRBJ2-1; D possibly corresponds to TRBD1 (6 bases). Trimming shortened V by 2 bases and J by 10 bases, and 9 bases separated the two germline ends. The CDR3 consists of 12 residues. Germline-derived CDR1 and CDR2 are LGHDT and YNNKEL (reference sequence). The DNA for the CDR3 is TGTGCCAGCAGCCAAAGGGGGAACGAGCAGTTCTTC. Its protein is CASSQRGNEQFF.

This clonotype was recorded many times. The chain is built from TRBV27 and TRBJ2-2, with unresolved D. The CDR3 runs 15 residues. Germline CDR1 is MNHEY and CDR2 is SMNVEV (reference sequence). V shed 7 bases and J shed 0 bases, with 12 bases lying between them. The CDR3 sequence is CASTLINPNTGELFF. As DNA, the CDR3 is TGTGCCAGCACCCTAATCAATCCGAACACCGGGGAGCTGTTTTTT.

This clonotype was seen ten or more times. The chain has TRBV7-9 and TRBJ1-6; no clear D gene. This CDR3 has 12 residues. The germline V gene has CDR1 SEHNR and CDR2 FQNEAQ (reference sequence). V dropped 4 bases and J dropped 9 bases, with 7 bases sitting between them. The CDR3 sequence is CASSSEGSPLHF. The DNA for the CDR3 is TGTGCCAGCAGCTCCGAGGGTTCACCCCTCCACTTT.

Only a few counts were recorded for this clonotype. CDR3 bases: TGCAGTGCTAGAGTTACGGGCTTCCGGGGGATTACTGAAGCTTTCTTT. It is translated as CSARVTGFRGITEAFF. The genes are TRBV20-1 and TRBJ1-1; perhaps TRBD1 as D (5 bases). CDR1 and CDR2 from the germline V gene are DFQATT and SNEGSKA (reference sequence). CDR3 length equals 16 residues. V lost 1 base, J lost 5 bases, and 20 bases lay in between.

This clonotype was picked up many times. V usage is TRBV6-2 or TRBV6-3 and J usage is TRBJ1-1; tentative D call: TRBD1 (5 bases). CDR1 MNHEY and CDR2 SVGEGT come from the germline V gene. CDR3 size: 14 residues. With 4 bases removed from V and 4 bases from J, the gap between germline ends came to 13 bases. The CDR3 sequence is CASSSPGQLTEAFF. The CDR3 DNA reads TGTGCCAGCAGTTCCCCAGGGCAGCTCACTGAAGCTTTCTTT.

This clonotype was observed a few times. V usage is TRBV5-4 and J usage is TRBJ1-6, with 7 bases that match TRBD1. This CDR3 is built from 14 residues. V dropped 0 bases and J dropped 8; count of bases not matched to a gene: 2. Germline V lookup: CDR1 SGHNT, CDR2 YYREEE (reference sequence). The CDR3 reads CASSLVQGDSPLHF. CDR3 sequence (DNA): TGTGCCAGCAGCTTGGTGCAGGGGGATTCACCCCTCCACTTT.

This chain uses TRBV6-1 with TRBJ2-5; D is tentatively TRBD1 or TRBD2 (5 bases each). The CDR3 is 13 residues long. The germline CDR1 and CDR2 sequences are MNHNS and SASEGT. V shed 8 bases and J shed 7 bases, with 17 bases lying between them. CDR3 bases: TGTGCCAGCCTCCTAAGGGGAGTGGGGACCCAGTACTTC. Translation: CASLLRGVGTQYF.

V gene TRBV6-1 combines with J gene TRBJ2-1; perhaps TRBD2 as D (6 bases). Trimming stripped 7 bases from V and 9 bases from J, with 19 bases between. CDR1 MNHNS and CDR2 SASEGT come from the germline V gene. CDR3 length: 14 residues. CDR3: CASIPPRDSAEQFF. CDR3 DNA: TGTGCCAGCATTCCGCCTCGGGACTCCGCTGAGCAGTTCTTC.

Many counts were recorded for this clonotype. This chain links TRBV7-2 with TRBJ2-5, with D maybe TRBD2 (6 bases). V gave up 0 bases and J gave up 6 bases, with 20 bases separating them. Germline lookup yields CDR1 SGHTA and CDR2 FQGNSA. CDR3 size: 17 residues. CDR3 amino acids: CASSLAFREKRAKTQYF. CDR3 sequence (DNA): TGTGCCAGCAGCTTAGCGTTCAGGGAAAAGCGGGCGAAGACCCAGTACTTC.